Below, one T cell receptor beta chain is given with its context. Its specificity is unknown. The record originates from a study of cytomegalovirus exposure and HLA in healthy donors. This CDR3 is built from 17 residues. Looked up from germline, CDR1 is SGHRS and CDR2 is YFSETQ. Unmatched junction bases numbered 7, after V lost 4 bases and J lost 3 bases. Study outcomes and limitations: Around 160 TCR beta chains were listed as cytomegalovirus-associated. In the 95 to 150 validation repertoires, a later analysis found that first-cohort TCR clusters tended to co-occur.

Sequenced by immunoSEQ multiplex PCR; TCRdb stores in-frame clones only, minus some. Here the sample spans about 140,000 clones, 70% to 85% being singletons. This TCR was recovered from a man aged 25-45 years in good health and CMV-seropositive. This chain connects TRBV5-1 to TRBJ2-1; 13 positions agree with TRBD2. The material sequenced was PBMCs. CDR3 sequence reads: CASSEGTSGTIYNEQFF. The CDR3, as DNA: TGCGCCAGCAGCGAGGGGACTAGCGGGACAATCTACAATGAGCAGTTCTTC.